This T cell receptor (beta chain) was retrieved from a study of identical twins. Study observations and caveats: Researchers caution that invariant MAIT and iNKT cells could partly confound zero-insertion analyses. Models came in too low on out-of-frame TCR alpha sharing in monozygotic twins. Out-of-frame alpha sequences common to twins were enriched for low generation probability.

The CDR3 consists of 15 residues. The germline CDR1 and CDR2 sequences are SEHNR and FQNEAQ (reference sequence). The J segment lost 1 base and the V segment lost 5 bases, leaving 6 bases of the junction unmatched. Each CDR3 protein gets one entry after TCRdb re-called the 5' RACE reads with MiXCR. The repertoire consists of under 350,000 distinct CDR3 sequences, with roughly 10% occurring once and the leading ten covering 5.5% to 9%. Comments on this clonotype: Its antigen is still unknown.

This same sample was also taken into another study, of yellow fever vaccine responses in identical twins.

The chain recombines TRBV7-9 with TRBJ2-5; 8 nucleotides agree with TRBD1. The TCR sequence derives from a woman aged 18-29 years in good health. Sequencing was carried out using CD8+ T cells sorted from blood. The CDR3 sequence is CASSIPQGAQETQYF. CDR3 sequence (DNA): TGTGCCAGCAGCATTCCCCAGGGGGCCCAAGAGACCCAGTACTTC. Together with reference TRBV7-9 and TRBJ2-5, the CDR3 gives the full variable domain: DTGVSQNPRHKITKRGQNVTFRCDPISEHNRLYWYRQTLGQGPEFLTYFQNEAQLEKSRLLSDRFSAERPKGSFSTLEIQRTEQGDSAMYLCASSIPQGAQETQYFGPGTRLLVL.